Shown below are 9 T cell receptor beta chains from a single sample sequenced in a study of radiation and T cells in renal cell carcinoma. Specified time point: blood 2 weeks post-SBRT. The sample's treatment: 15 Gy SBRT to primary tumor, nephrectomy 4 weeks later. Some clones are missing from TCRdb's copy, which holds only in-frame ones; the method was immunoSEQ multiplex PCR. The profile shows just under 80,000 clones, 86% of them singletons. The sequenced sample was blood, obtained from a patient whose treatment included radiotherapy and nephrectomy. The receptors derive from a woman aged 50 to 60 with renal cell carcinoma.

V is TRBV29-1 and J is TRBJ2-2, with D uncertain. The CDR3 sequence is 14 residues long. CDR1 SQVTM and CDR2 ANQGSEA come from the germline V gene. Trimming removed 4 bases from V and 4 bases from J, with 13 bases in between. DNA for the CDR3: TGCAGCGTTGTGGAGAGTGACCCCACCGGGGAGCTGTTTTTT. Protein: CSVVESDPTGELFF.

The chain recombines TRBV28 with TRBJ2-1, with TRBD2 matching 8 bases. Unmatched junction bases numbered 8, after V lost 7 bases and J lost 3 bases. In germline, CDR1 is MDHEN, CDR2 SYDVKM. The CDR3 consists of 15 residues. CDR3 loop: CASNFGGGLYNEQFF. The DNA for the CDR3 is TGTGCCAGCAACTTCGGCGGGGGGCTCTACAATGAGCAGTTCTTC.

The CDR3: CASSLRGAGEQFF. CDR3 coding DNA: TGTGCCAGCAGCCTACGGGGGGCCGGTGAGCAGTTCTTC. The chain links TRBV11-3 to TRBJ2-1, with D possibly being TRBD2 (7 bases). V was cut by 5 bases and J by 9 bases, with 14 bases left in between. Germline assignment: CDR1 SGHNT and CDR2 YENEEA. CDR3 length equals 13 residues.

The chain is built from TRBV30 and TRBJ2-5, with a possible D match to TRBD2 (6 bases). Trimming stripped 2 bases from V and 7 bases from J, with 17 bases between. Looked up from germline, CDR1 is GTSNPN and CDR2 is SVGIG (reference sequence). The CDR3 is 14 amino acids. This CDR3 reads CAWSSPGTDRTQYF. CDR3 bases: TGTGCCTGGAGTAGTCCCGGGACTGACAGGACCCAGTACTTC.

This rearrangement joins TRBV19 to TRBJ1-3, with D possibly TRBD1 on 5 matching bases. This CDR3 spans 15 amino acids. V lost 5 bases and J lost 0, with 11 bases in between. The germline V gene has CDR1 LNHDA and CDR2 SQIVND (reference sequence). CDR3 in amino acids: CASSAQGRSGNTIYF. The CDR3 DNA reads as TGTGCCAGTAGTGCCCAGGGTCGCTCTGGAAACACCATATATTTT.

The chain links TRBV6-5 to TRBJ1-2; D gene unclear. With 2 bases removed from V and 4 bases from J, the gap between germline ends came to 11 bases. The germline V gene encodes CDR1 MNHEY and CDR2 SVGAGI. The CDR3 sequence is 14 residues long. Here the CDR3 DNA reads TGTGCCAGCAGTTACGGTCAGAGCTTCTATGGCTACACCTTC. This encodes CASSYGQSFYGYTF.

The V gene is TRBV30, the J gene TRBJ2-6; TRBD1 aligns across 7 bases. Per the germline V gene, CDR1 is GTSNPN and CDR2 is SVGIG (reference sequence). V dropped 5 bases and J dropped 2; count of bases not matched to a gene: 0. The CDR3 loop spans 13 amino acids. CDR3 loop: CAWDRAGANVLTF. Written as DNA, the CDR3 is TGTGCCTGGGACAGGGCTGGGGCCAACGTCCTGACTTTC.

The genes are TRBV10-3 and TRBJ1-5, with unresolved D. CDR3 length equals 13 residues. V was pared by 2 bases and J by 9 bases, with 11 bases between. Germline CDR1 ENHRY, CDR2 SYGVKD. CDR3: CAISERRAGPQHF. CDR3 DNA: TGTGCCATCAGTGAGAGAAGGGCCGGGCCCCAGCATTTT.

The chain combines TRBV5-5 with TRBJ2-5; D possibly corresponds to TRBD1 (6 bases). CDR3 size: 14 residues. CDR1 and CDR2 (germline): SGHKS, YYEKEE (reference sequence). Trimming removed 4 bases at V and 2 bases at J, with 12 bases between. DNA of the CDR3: TGTGCCAGCAGCACCCGGACAGATCAAGAGACCCAGTACTTC. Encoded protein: CASSTRTDQETQYF.